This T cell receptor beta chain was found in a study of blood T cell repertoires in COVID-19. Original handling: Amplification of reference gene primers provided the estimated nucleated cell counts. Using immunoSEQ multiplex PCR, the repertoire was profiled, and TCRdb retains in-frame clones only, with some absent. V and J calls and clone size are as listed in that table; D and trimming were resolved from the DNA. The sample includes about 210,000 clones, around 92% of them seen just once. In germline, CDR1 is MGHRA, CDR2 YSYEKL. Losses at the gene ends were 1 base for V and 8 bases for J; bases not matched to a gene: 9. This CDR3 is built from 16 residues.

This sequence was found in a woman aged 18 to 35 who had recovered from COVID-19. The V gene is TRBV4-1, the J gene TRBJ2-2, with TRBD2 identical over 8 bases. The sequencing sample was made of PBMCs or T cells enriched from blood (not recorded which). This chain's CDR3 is CASSQGISGALGELFF. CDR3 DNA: TGCGCCAGCAGCCAAGGAATTAGCGGGGCGTTGGGGGAGCTGTTTTTT.